This T cell receptor (beta chain) was recorded in a study of cytomegalovirus exposure and HLA in healthy donors. Study results and caveats: A classifier reportedly called cytomegalovirus status with high sensitivity and specificity. It has been reported that TCR beta sequences accurately predicted the HLA-A and HLA-B alleles of most subjects. A few CMV-associated chains proved CMV antigen-specific in vitro.

Every donor was a healthy person donating bone marrow. Of note for this clone: Its antigen is as yet unknown.

PCR employed 60 Vbeta and 13 Jbeta primers. Clones were read by immunoSEQ multiplex PCR, and TCRdb kept only the in-frame ones, dropping some. Its listing shows around 100,000 clones. The receptor comes from a young man in good health and CMV-seronegative. Material for sequencing was PBMCs.

The CDR3 is CASSLASVGSYGTDTQYF. Written as DNA, the CDR3 is TGTGCCAGCAGCTTAGCTTCCGTGGGGAGTTACGGCACAGATACGCAGTATTTT. The chain combines TRBV7-8 with TRBJ2-3, with a tentative D call TRBD2 (5 bases). Looked up from germline, CDR1 is SGHVS and CDR2 is FQNEAQ. This CDR3 has 18 amino acids. V was cut by 0 bases and J by 1 base, with 17 bases left in between. Variable domain in full (rest from reference TRBV7-8 and TRBJ2-3): GAGVSQSPRYKVAKRGQDVALRCDPISGHVSLFWYQQALGQGPEFLTYFQNEAQLDKSGLPSDRFFAERPEGSVSTLKIQRTQQEDSAVYLCASSLASVGSYGTDTQYFGPGTRLTVL.